These 17 T cell receptor beta chains were all obtained from the same sample, sequenced in a study of identical twins. TCRdb itself ran the 5' RACE reads through MiXCR, one entry per CDR3 protein. Counted here are nearly 900,000 distinct CDR3 sequences, approximately 13% occurring once; the ten biggest clones make up roughly 1.6%. These data also formed part of another study, on yellow fever vaccine responses in identical twins.

The sequenced material came from PBMCs. The receptors shown here come from a woman aged 18-29 years in good health.

In the case of this clonotype: This may arise from a read error, as a much more abundant clone is one base away. The CDR3 bases are TGCAGCGTTGAACAGGGGGCCTACGAGCAGTACTTC. Encoded protein: CSVEQGAYEQYF. The chain couples TRBV29-1 to TRBJ2-7, with TRBD1 matching over 7 bases. V lost 2 bases and J lost 2; bases outside the gene matches: 0. In germline, CDR1 is SQVTM, CDR2 ANQGSEA. This CDR3 spans 12 amino acids.

The J gene is TRBJ2-1, the V gene TRBV11-2; no clear D. V lost 5 bases and J lost 6, with 8 bases in between. Germline CDR1 and CDR2: SGHAT and FQNNGV. The CDR3 is 12 residues long. In DNA, the CDR3 is TGTGCCAGCAGCACAGAGACCAATGAGCAGTTCTTC. Amino acid sequence: CASSTETNEQFF. Based on the CDR3 plus reference TRBV11-2 and TRBJ2-1, the full variable domain is EAGVAQSPRYKIIEKRQSVAFWCNPISGHATLYWYQQILGQGPKLLIQFQNNGVVDDSQLPKDRFSAERLKGVDSTLKIQPAKLEDSAVYLCASSTETNEQFFGPGTRLTVL.

The rearrangement joins TRBV5-1 to TRBJ1-4, with D unresolved. Trimming removed 5 bases from V and 0 bases from J, with 11 bases in between. CDR3 length: 15 amino acids. Germline V lookup: CDR1 SGHRS, CDR2 YFSETQ. The CDR3 reads CASRTGRTTNEKLFF. The DNA of the CDR3 is TGCGCCAGCAGAACTGGACGGACAACTAATGAAAAACTGTTTTTT.

The chain links TRBV20-1 to TRBJ2-5; tentatively, D is TRBD2 (6 bases). From germline, CDR1 is DFQATT and CDR2 SNEGSKA (reference sequence). Trimming took 2 bases from V and 1 from J, leaving 11 bases between them. The CDR3 totals 14 residues. CDR3 loop: CSARTGGSQETQYF. The CDR3 region has the DNA TGCAGTGCTAGAACCGGGGGTAGCCAAGAGACCCAGTACTTC.

The table lists this clonotype with a few counts. The chain has TRBV12-3 or TRBV12-4 and TRBJ2-7; D unresolved. Trimming removed 8 bases at V and 3 bases at J, with 14 bases between. This CDR3 has 13 residues. CDR3 sequence (DNA): TGTGCCAGCGGAAGCCGGGTTAGCTACGAGCAGTACTTC. Translation gives CASGSRVSYEQYF.

This clonotype was detected ten times or more. The chain recombines TRBV7-8 with TRBJ2-2; 7 nucleotides line up with TRBD2. Per the germline V gene, CDR1 is SGHVS and CDR2 is FQNEAQ. The CDR3 loop spans 16 amino acids. Losses at the gene ends were 4 bases for V and 6 bases for J; bases not matched to a gene: 11. CDR3: CASSSRNRLAAGELFF. CDR3 sequence (DNA): TGTGCCAGCAGCTCCAGGAACCGACTAGCTGCCGGGGAGCTGTTTTTT. Full variable domain (missing parts from reference TRBV7-8 and TRBJ2-2): GAGVSQSPRYKVAKRGQDVALRCDPISGHVSLFWYQQALGQGPEFLTYFQNEAQLDKSGLPSDRFFAERPEGSVSTLKIQRTQQEDSAVYLCASSSRNRLAAGELFFGEGSRLTVL.

This clonotype has a handful of counts. The chain uses TRBV19 and TRBJ2-1; D perhaps matches TRBD1 (6 bases). Between the trimmed V and J ends, which lost 5 bases and 3 bases, there was a span of 11 bases. From germline, CDR1 is LNHDA and CDR2 SQIVND (reference sequence). This CDR3 comprises 14 residues. The CDR3 loop reads CASSPGQFYNEQFF. The DNA of the CDR3 is TGTGCCAGTAGTCCCGGACAGTTCTACAATGAGCAGTTCTTC.

The chain links TRBV27 to TRBJ1-2; D might be TRBD1 (6 bases). V gave up 3 bases and J gave up 4 bases, with 18 bases separating them. This CDR3 spans 16 amino acids. Per germline, CDR1 MNHEY and CDR2 SMNVEV (reference sequence). CDR3 sequence reads: CASSFKQGGSGYGYTF. Written as DNA, the CDR3 is TGTGCCAGCAGTTTCAAACAGGGAGGATCGGGCTATGGCTACACCTTC.

J is TRBJ2-2 and V is TRBV6-1, with 9 nucleotides matching TRBD1. The ends lost 6 bases at V and 4 bases at J; junction bases unmatched: 9. The CDR3 is made up of 16 amino acids. The germline gives CDR1 MNHNS, CDR2 SASEGT. CDR3 protein: CASRKPGQGPTGELFF. The CDR3 nucleotides read TGTGCCAGCAGGAAACCGGGACAGGGTCCCACCGGGGAGCTGTTTTTT.

This clonotype occurred a few times. The J gene is TRBJ2-7, the V gene TRBV19, with TRBD1 matching 10 bases. Germline V gene lookup returns CDR1 LNHDA and CDR2 SQIVND (reference sequence). The CDR3 is 12 residues long. J lost 6 bases, V lost 10 bases, and 6 bases had no gene match. The DNA for the CDR3 is TGTGCCACCCGGACAGGGGGGTTCGAGCAGTACTTC. Its translation is CATRTGGFEQYF. Combining the CDR3 with reference TRBV19 and TRBJ2-7 gives the whole variable domain DGGITQSPKYLFRKEGQNVTLSCEQNLNHDAMYWYRQDPGQGLRLIYYSQIVNDFQKGDIAEGYSVSREKKESFPLTVTSAQKNPTAFYLCATRTGGFEQYFGPGTRLTVT.

The rearrangement uses TRBV6-1 and TRBJ1-6; D is uncertain. V lost 2 bases, J lost 7 bases, and 9 bases lay in between. The CDR3 is made up of 14 amino acids. CDR1 and CDR2 (germline): MNHNS, SASEGT. CDR3 in amino acids: CASSEWLSNSPLHF. The CDR3 DNA reads as TGTGCCAGCAGTGAATGGCTCTCGAATTCACCCCTCCACTTT.

DNA of the CDR3: TGTGCCAGCAGCCCCACCCCAGGGGCTGGGGCCAACGTCCTGACTTTC. It is translated as CASSPTPGAGANVLTF. This rearrangement joins TRBV7-3 to TRBJ2-6, with D possibly matching TRBD1 (6 bases). The CDR3 length is 16 residues. CDR1 SGHTA and CDR2 FQGTGA come from the germline V gene. Trimming pared 5 bases from V and 2 bases from J, leaving 13 bases between.

This clonotype showed up many times. J is TRBJ1-5 and V is TRBV29-1, with D hard to call. Between the trimmed V and J ends, which lost 5 bases and 0 bases, there was a span of 5 bases. The germline V gene encodes CDR1 SQVTM and CDR2 ANQGSEA. CDR3 length: 12 amino acids. CDR3 nucleotides: TGCAGCGTTCAAAATAGCAATCAGCCCCAGCATTTT. Translation gives CSVQNSNQPQHF.

This clonotype was seen more than once but under ten times. The chain carries TRBV20-1 and TRBJ1-5, with D uncertain. The CDR3 has 16 amino acids. Trimming removed 0 bases from V and 0 bases from J, with 12 bases in between. Germline V CDR1 and CDR2: DFQATT, SNEGSKA (reference sequence). Here the CDR3 reads CSARDIRDYSNQPQHF. In DNA, the CDR3 is TGCAGTGCTAGAGATATACGAGATTATAGCAATCAGCCCCAGCATTTT.

V gene TRBV6-5 combines with J gene TRBJ2-2, with 8 bases that match TRBD2. The trim removed 0 bases at V and 2 bases at J, leaving 8 bases unmatched. Per germline, CDR1 MNHEY and CDR2 SVGAGI. This CDR3 is 18 amino acids long. The CDR3 region is CASSYSYPGGPNTGELFF. The CDR3 bases are TGTGCCAGCAGTTACTCGTACCCGGGAGGGCCAAACACCGGGGAGCTGTTTTTT.

This clonotype was observed a handful of times. The CDR3 region is CATRRIEGAEQFF. The DNA for the CDR3 is TGTGCCACCAGGCGGATCGAGGGCGCTGAGCAGTTCTTC. V is TRBV15 and J is TRBJ2-1; TRBD2 is a possible D gene (5 bases). Trimming took 6 bases from V and 9 from J, leaving 15 bases between them. Germline CDR1 and CDR2: LNHNV and YYDKDF (reference sequence). The CDR3 loop spans 13 amino acids.

This clonotype appeared many times. V and J are TRBV20-1 and TRBJ2-2, with D possibly matching TRBD1 (5 bases). Germline V gene lookup returns CDR1 DFQATT and CDR2 SNEGSKA (reference sequence). The CDR3 covers 14 residues. The V and J ends lost 1 base and 1 base respectively, with 7 bases between them. CDR3 sequence reads: CSARATGNTGELFF. CDR3 in DNA: TGCAGTGCTAGAGCTACAGGGAACACCGGGGAGCTGTTTTTT.